One sample yielded the 20 T cell receptor beta chains listed below, sequenced in a study of molecular identifiers for immune sequencing clone quantification. TCRdb reprocessed the PCR reads with MiXCR, giving one entry per CDR3 protein. This table has approximately 670,000 distinct CDR3 sequences, about 20% appearing once. Sample: naive CD8+ T cells from blood, with Jurkat cell RNA spiked in. Subset meaning: FACS-sorted CD8+CD4-CCR7+CD45RA+ naive T cells. These receptor sequences come from a human donor in good health. Some libraries in this study had Jurkat cell RNA spiked in.

This clonotype appeared many times. V gene TRBV7-9 combines with J gene TRBJ2-5, with a weak D call TRBD1 (6 bases). From germline, CDR1 is SEHNR and CDR2 FQNEAQ (reference sequence). Trimming took 5 bases from V and 0 from J, leaving 10 bases between them. The CDR3 spans 14 residues. CDR3 DNA sequence: TGTGCCAGCAGCCAAAGGGGGTACCAAGAGACCCAGTACTTC. Translation: CASSQRGYQETQYF. Supplemented by reference TRBV7-9 and TRBJ2-5, the full variable domain reads DTGVSQNPRHKITKRGQNVTFRCDPISEHNRLYWYRQTLGQGPEFLTYFQNEAQLEKSRLLSDRFSAERPKGSFSTLEIQRTEQGDSAMYLCASSQRGYQETQYFGPGTRLLVL.

This clonotype was found many times. The chain couples TRBV3-1 to TRBJ2-3; 8 bases are shared with TRBD1. The CDR3 has 14 residues. Trimming at V came to 4 bases and at J to 4 bases, leaving 4 bases not matched to a gene. The germline V gene encodes CDR1 LGHDT and CDR2 YNNKEL (reference sequence). In DNA, the CDR3 is TGTGCCAGCAGCCCCCAGGGGGCCGCAGATACGCAGTATTTT. Protein sequence: CASSPQGAADTQYF.

Details on this clonotype: Since a much larger clone is just one base distant, this may be a read error. The gene calls are TRBV30 and TRBJ2-3, with TRBD2 matching 7 bases. V lost 5 bases and J lost 6; bases outside the gene matches: 14. The CDR3 has 15 amino acids. CDR1 and CDR2 (germline): GTSNPN, SVGIG (reference sequence). The CDR3 DNA sequence: TGTGCCTGGGACCAGGGCGGGAGTATTATCGATACGCAGTATTTT. This encodes CAWDQGGSIIDTQYF.

The table lists this clonotype with a few counts. The rearrangement uses TRBV20-1 and TRBJ2-7; D gene uncertain. Trimming took 4 bases from V and 6 from J, leaving 7 bases between them. Germline CDR1 is DFQATT and CDR2 is SNEGSKA (reference sequence). The CDR3 has 10 amino acids. CDR3 sequence reads: CSAKLGEQYF. The CDR3 nucleotides are TGCAGTGCTAAATTGGGCGAGCAGTACTTC.

This clonotype occurred many times. This chain uses TRBV5-1 with TRBJ2-7; D unclear. With 5 bases removed from V and 7 bases from J, the gap between germline ends came to 13 bases. The CDR3 is made up of 12 amino acids. CDR1 SGHRS and CDR2 YFSETQ come from the germline V gene. CDR3 residues: CASSSELREQYF. The DNA of the CDR3 is TGCGCCAGCAGTTCCGAACTGAGGGAGCAGTACTTC.

At least ten counts were recorded for this clonotype. The chain links TRBV6-5 to TRBJ1-1; D remains ambiguous. The CDR3 runs to 15 residues. V was shortened by 1 base and J by 1 base, with 10 bases between the two germline ends. CDR1 and CDR2 from the germline V gene are MNHEY and SVGAGI. CDR3 sequence reads: CASSYYPLANTEAFF. The DNA for the CDR3 is TGTGCCAGCAGTTACTACCCCCTGGCGAACACTGAAGCTTTCTTT.

Many counts were recorded for this clonotype. The chain has TRBV7-8 and TRBJ2-3; TRBD2 agrees at 16 bases. Germline-derived CDR1 and CDR2 are SGHVS and FQNEAQ. The CDR3 consists of 19 residues. With V trimmed by 5 bases and J by 1 base, 9 bases remained unmatched. This CDR3 reads CASSPGTSGGASGTDTQYF. The CDR3 DNA sequence: TGTGCCAGCAGCCCGGGGACTAGCGGGGGGGCCTCGGGCACAGATACGCAGTATTTT. Full variable domain (outside the CDR3, taken from reference TRBV7-8 and TRBJ2-3): GAGVSQSPRYKVAKRGQDVALRCDPISGHVSLFWYQQALGQGPEFLTYFQNEAQLDKSGLPSDRFFAERPEGSVSTLKIQRTQQEDSAVYLCASSPGTSGGASGTDTQYFGPGTRLTVL.

This clonotype appeared many times. J is TRBJ2-7 and V is TRBV11-2; 7 bases fit TRBD1. Germline V gives CDR1 SGHAT, CDR2 FQNNGV. V was clipped by 5 bases and J by 3 bases; unmatched bases: 10. The CDR3 sequence is 15 residues long. The CDR3 is CASSTTGYALYEQYF. As DNA, the CDR3 is TGTGCCAGCAGCACGACAGGGTACGCCCTCTACGAGCAGTACTTC.

This rearrangement joins TRBV6-5 to TRBJ2-7; possible D gene TRBD1, 6 bases. V lost 8 bases, J lost 4 bases, and 18 bases lay in between. Germline V gene data show CDR1 as MNHEY and CDR2 as SVGAGI. There are 14 residues in the CDR3. CDR3 in DNA: TGTGCCAGCGGTTCCCCAGGGGCAGGGTACGAGCAGTACTTC. Amino acid sequence: CASGSPGAGYEQYF.

With respect to this clonotype: A clone one base away is much larger, so this may be a read error. The chain employs TRBV12-3 or TRBV12-4 and TRBJ1-5; TRBD1 agrees at 7 bases. The CDR3 loop spans 14 amino acids. The J segment lost 11 bases and the V segment lost 5 bases, leaving 12 bases of the junction unmatched. The CDR3 DNA follows: TGTGCCAGCAGTATGGACAGGTCCGGGCAGTCCCAGCATTTT. Translation: CASSMDRSGQSQHF.

This clonotype was seen many times. The rearrangement joins TRBV10-3 to TRBJ2-3; maybe TRBD2 (7 bases). The CDR3 runs to 15 residues. Trimming removed 2 bases at V and 3 bases at J, with 12 bases between. Germline CDR1 reads ENHRY; CDR2 reads SYGVKD. The CDR3 region has the DNA TGTGCCATCAGTGAGGCGGGGGCAACTACAGATACGCAGTATTTT. It codes for CAISEAGATTDTQYF.

In this sample, this clonotype turned up many times. The rearrangement uses TRBV7-9 and TRBJ1-2; D unresolved. The ends were cut back, 5 bases at V and 4 bases at J, with 11 bases in the middle. CDR1 SEHNR and CDR2 FQNEAQ come from the germline V gene (reference sequence). CDR3 length: 13 residues. The CDR3 DNA is TGTGCCAGCAGCCCTACTCACCCCTATGGCTACACCTTC. Amino acids: CASSPTHPYGYTF.

The chain is built from TRBV4-3 and TRBJ1-3; 9 positions agree with TRBD1. Trimming at V came to 3 bases and at J to 0 bases, leaving 3 bases not matched to a gene. Germline CDR1 reads LGHNA; CDR2 reads YSLEER. This CDR3 contains 16 residues. The CDR3 sequence is CASSQGQGLSGNTIYF. The CDR3 DNA reads as TGCGCCAGCAGCCAGGGACAGGGACTCTCTGGAAACACCATATATTTT.

This clonotype was seen repeatedly, ten times or more. V is TRBV27 and J is TRBJ2-5, with 14 bases lining up with TRBD2. The V gene's germline CDR1 is MNHEY and CDR2 SMNVEV (reference sequence). After removal of 7 bases from V and 5 bases from J, the junction contained 6 bases not matched to a gene. The CDR3 spans 15 residues. The DNA of the CDR3 is TGTGCCAGCAAAGGACTAGCGGGAGGTTTGGAGACCCAGTACTTC. Its protein is CASKGLAGGLETQYF.

As to this clonotype: Just one base apart from a much larger clone, this may be a read error. J is TRBJ2-7 and V is TRBV9, with 7 bases lining up with TRBD2. Germline V CDR1 and CDR2: SGDLS, YYNGEE. The CDR3 length is 14 residues. The CDR3 nucleotides read TGTGCCAGCAGCGCGGAAGGGCTAGCGGCCGAGCAGTGCTTC. This codes for CASSAEGLAAEQCF. The whole variable domain, remainder taken from reference TRBV9 and TRBJ2-7, is DSGVTQTPKHLITATGQRVTLRCSPRSGDLSVYWYQQSLDQGLQFLIQYYNGEERAKGNILERFSAQQFPDLHSELNLSSLELGDSALYFCASSAEGLAAEQCFGPGTRLTVT.

A few counts support this clonotype. V is TRBV19 and J is TRBJ1-5, with D possibly being TRBD1 (5 bases). Germline V gene data show CDR1 as LNHDA and CDR2 as SQIVND (reference sequence). CDR3 length equals 14 residues. The germline V and J ends were trimmed by 6 bases and 4 bases, with 13 bases remaining between them. The CDR3 nucleotides read TGTGCCAGTAGCCCAAGCGGGGGAAATCAGCCCCAGCATTTT. This gives the protein CASSPSGGNQPQHF.

This clonotype was detected a few times. The CDR3 region has the DNA TGTGCCAGCCACGGGGAGTCTGTGAGCACTGAAGCTTTCTTT. This gives the protein CASHGESVSTEAFF. The V and J genes are TRBV27 and TRBJ1-1; D unclear. Trimming took off 8 bases at V and 4 bases at J, with 17 bases between the two ends. The CDR3 is 14 amino acids. Germline CDR1 is MNHEY and CDR2 is SMNVEV (reference sequence).

This clonotype was counted at least ten times. This chain joins TRBV27 and TRBJ2-3; a weak D match, TRBD2 (6 bases). CDR3 length: 18 residues. Germline CDR1 reads MNHEY; CDR2 reads SMNVEV (reference sequence). V lost 5 bases, J lost 3 bases, and 24 bases lay in between. The CDR3 DNA follows: TGTGCCAGCAGTCCCCAACCTCGAGGACGGAGGGTGACAGATACGCAGTATTTT. Translation: CASSPQPRGRRVTDTQYF.

The chain recombines TRBV27 with TRBJ2-1, with TRBD2 matching over 12 bases. Germline V lookup: CDR1 MNHEY, CDR2 SMNVEV (reference sequence). The CDR3 is 15 amino acids. J was trimmed by 7 bases and V by 5 bases; bases with no gene match: 6. Here the CDR3 reads CASSKTSGSMNEQFF. The CDR3 DNA reads as TGTGCCAGCAGTAAGACTAGCGGGAGCATGAATGAGCAGTTCTTC.

This chain uses TRBV27 with TRBJ2-1, with 9 nucleotides matching TRBD2. The germline CDR1 and CDR2 sequences are MNHEY and SMNVEV (reference sequence). The J segment lost 2 bases and the V segment lost 2 bases, leaving 4 bases of the junction unmatched. The CDR3 runs 16 residues. In DNA form, the CDR3 reads TGTGCCAGCAGTTTAGCTAGCGGGGTCACCTACAATGAGCAGTTCTTC. Translated, it gives CASSLASGVTYNEQFF.